This T cell receptor (beta chain) stems from a study of cytomegalovirus exposure and HLA in healthy donors. Background on the study: Of around 400 genotyped donors, 81% grouped in the Caucasian-associated ancestry cluster.

The PCR contained 60 Vbeta and 13 Jbeta primers. Assay used: immunoSEQ multiplex PCR; TCRdb lists only in-frame clones, some missing. This sample's table has around 100,000 clones. Whole-study results and caveats: The study listed approximately 170 cytomegalovirus-associated TCR beta chains.

CDR1 MNHEY and CDR2 SVGAGI come from the germline V gene. V shed 0 bases and J shed 5 bases, with 7 bases lying between them. This CDR3 region has 13 residues. About this clone itself: The antigen remains unidentified.

The chain recombines TRBV6-5 with TRBJ1-1; D might be TRBD1 (6 bases). This sequence originates from a man aged 40-49 years in good health and CMV-seropositive. The source material was PBMCs. The CDR3 sequence is CASSYSDRTEAFF. CDR3 DNA sequence: TGTGCCAGCAGTTACTCGGACAGAACTGAAGCTTTCTTT.